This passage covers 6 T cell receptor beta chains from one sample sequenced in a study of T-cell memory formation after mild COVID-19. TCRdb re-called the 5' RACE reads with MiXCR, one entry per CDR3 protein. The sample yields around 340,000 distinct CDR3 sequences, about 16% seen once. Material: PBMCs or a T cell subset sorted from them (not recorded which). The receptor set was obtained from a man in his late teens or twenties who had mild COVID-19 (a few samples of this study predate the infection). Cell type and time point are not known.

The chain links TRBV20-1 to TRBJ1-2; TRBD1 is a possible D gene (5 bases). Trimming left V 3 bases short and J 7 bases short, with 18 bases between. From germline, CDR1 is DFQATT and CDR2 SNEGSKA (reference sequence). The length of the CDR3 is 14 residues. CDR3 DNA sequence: TGCAGTGCTAGTGACCGGGGGGAGATCGGTGGCTACACCTTC. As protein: CSASDRGEIGGYTF.

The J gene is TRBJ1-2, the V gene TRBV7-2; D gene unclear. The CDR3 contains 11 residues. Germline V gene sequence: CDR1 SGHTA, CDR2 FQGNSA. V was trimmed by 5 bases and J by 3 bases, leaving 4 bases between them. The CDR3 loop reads CASSDYYGYTF. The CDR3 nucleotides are TGTGCCAGCAGCGATTACTATGGCTACACCTTC.

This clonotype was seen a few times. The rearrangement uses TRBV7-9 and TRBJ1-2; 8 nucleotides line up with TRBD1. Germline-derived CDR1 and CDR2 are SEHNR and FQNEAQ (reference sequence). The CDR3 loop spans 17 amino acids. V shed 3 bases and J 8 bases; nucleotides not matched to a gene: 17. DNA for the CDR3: TGTGCCAGCAGCTTCGATCCCAGGATCTACAGGGGGGAAGGCTACACCTTC. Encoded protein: CASSFDPRIYRGEGYTF.

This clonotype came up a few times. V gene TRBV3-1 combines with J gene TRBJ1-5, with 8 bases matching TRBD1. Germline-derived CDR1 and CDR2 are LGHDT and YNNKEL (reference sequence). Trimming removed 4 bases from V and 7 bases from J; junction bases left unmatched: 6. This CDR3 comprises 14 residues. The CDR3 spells CASSRTGGGQPQHF. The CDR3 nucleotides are TGTGCCAGCAGCCGTACAGGGGGAGGCCAGCCCCAGCATTTT.

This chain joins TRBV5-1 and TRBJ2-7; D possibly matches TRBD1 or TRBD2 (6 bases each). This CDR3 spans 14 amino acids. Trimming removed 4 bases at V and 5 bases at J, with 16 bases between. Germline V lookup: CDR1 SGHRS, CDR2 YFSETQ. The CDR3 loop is CASSPGGGGHEQYV. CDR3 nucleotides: TGCGCCAGCAGCCCCGGAGGGGGTGGCCACGAGCAGTACGTC.

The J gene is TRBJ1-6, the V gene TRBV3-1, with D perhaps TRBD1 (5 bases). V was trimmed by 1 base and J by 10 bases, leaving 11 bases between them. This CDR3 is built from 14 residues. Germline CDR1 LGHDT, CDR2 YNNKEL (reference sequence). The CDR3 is CASSQGGAGSPLHF. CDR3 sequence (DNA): TGTGCCAGCAGCCAAGGGGGCGCCGGATCACCCCTCCACTTT.